Listed below are T cell receptor beta chains from one sample, sequenced in a study of naive and memory T cell subsets. One entry per CDR3 protein results from TCRdb running MiXCR on the UMI-ligation and nested PCR reads. The sample carries some 80,000 distinct CDR3 sequences, approximately 10% recorded once. Sequencing input: naive CD8+ T cells from blood. The receptors were sampled from a human donor in good health. Each CDR3 is given with its conserved first and last residue. D genes are given only for firm matches. The size field is filled for only some rows; it gives once, few, many or a size class.

D gene: TRBD2; clone size: many; J gene: TRBJ2-1; V gene: TRBV4-3; CDR3 length: 17; CDR3 protein: CASSPIPEVAGRNEQFF; CDR3 DNA: TGCGCCAGCAGCCCGATACCCGAAGTAGCGGGTCGAAATGAGCAGTTCTTC
D gene: TRBD2; clone size: few; J gene: TRBJ2-7; V gene: TRBV9; CDR3 length: 15; CDR3 protein: CASSVSSGSSYEQYF; CDR3 DNA: TGTGCCAGCAGCGTTTCTAGCGGGAGCTCCTACGAGCAGTACTTC
D gene: NA; clone size: NA; J gene: TRBJ2-1; V gene: TRBV6-2/TRBV6-3; CDR3 length: 14; CDR3 protein: CASSPGLRDNEQFF; CDR3 DNA: TGTGCCAGCAGTCCGGGTCTGCGGGACAATGAGCAGTTCTTC
D gene: NA; clone size: NA; J gene: TRBJ1-2; V gene: TRBV6-5; CDR3 length: 14; CDR3 protein: CASSSGTLIGGYTF; CDR3 DNA: TGTGCCAGCAGTTCGGGAACCCTTATCGGTGGCTACACCTTC
D gene: TRBD2; clone size: many; J gene: TRBJ2-5; V gene: TRBV14; CDR3 length: 18; CDR3 protein: CASSKVSRLAGAQETQYF; CDR3 DNA: TGTGCCAGCAGTAAAGTTTCCAGGCTAGCGGGAGCTCAAGAGACCCAGTACTTC
D gene: NA; clone size: many; J gene: TRBJ2-7; V gene: TRBV19; CDR3 length: 16; CDR3 protein: CASSPRAGRRAAEQYF; CDR3 DNA: TGTGCCAGTAGTCCCCGCGCTGGGAGGCGTGCGGCCGAGCAGTACTTC
D gene: NA; clone size: NA; J gene: TRBJ2-5; V gene: TRBV6-1; CDR3 length: 18; CDR3 protein: CASSEGGSDGPNQETQYF; CDR3 DNA: TGTGCCAGCAGTGAAGGGGGGAGCGATGGTCCAAACCAAGAGACCCAGTACTTC
D gene: TRBD2; clone size: medium-sized; J gene: TRBJ2-1; V gene: TRBV28; CDR3 length: 15; CDR3 protein: CASSLTSGSYNEQFF; CDR3 DNA: TGTGCCAGCAGCCTGACTAGCGGGTCCTACAATGAGCAGTTCTTC
D gene: TRBD1; clone size: many; J gene: TRBJ2-1; V gene: TRBV20-1; CDR3 length: 15; CDR3 protein: CSASPTGETYNEQFF; CDR3 DNA: TGCAGTGCTAGCCCGACAGGGGAAACCTACAATGAGCAGTTCTTC
D gene: NA; clone size: NA; J gene: TRBJ2-7; V gene: TRBV28; CDR3 length: 14; CDR3 protein: CASSLRQAPYEQYF; CDR3 DNA: TGTGCCAGCAGTCTTAGACAGGCCCCCTACGAGCAGTACTTC
D gene: NA; clone size: NA; J gene: TRBJ2-7; V gene: TRBV6-1; CDR3 length: 11; CDR3 protein: CASRVPSGQYF; CDR3 DNA: TGTGCCAGCAGAGTCCCCAGCGGGCAGTACTTC
D gene: NA; clone size: few; J gene: TRBJ2-7; V gene: TRBV3-1; CDR3 length: 16; CDR3 protein: CASSQGAPGRPYEQYF; CDR3 DNA: TGTGCCAGCAGCCAAGGGGCCCCCGGGCGCCCGTACGAGCAGTACTTC
D gene: TRBD1; clone size: few; J gene: TRBJ2-5; V gene: TRBV20-1; CDR3 length: 15; CDR3 protein: CSARDYRGRRETQYF; CDR3 DNA: TGCAGTGCTAGAGATTACAGGGGGCGCAGGGAGACCCAGTACTTC
D gene: TRBD1; clone size: few; J gene: TRBJ2-7; V gene: TRBV6-2/TRBV6-3; CDR3 length: 15; CDR3 protein: CASSYGTGVSYEQYF; CDR3 DNA: TGTGCCAGCAGTTATGGGACAGGGGTCTCCTACGAGCAGTACTTC
D gene: NA; clone size: NA; J gene: TRBJ2-1; V gene: TRBV5-5; CDR3 length: 16; CDR3 protein: CASSSTLPAAYNEQFF; CDR3 DNA: TGTGCCAGCAGCTCGACCCTCCCAGCGGCCTACAATGAGCAGTTCTTC
D gene: TRBD2; clone size: NA; J gene: TRBJ2-3; V gene: TRBV3-1; CDR3 length: 17; CDR3 protein: CASSPSRQRESVDTQYF; CDR3 DNA: TGTGCCAGCAGTCCCAGCAGGCAGCGGGAGAGCGTAGATACGCAGTATTTT
D gene: TRBD2; clone size: few; J gene: TRBJ2-3; V gene: TRBV7-2; CDR3 length: 16; CDR3 protein: CASSAGLAGGTDTQYF; CDR3 DNA: TGTGCCAGCAGCGCGGGACTAGCGGGCGGCACAGATACGCAGTATTTT
D gene: TRBD2; clone size: few; J gene: TRBJ2-7; V gene: TRBV29-1; CDR3 length: 17; CDR3 protein: CSVGEGLSGRSIYEQYF; CDR3 DNA: TGCAGCGTTGGTGAGGGGCTAAGCGGGAGGTCCATATACGAGCAGTACTTC